What follows describes a single T cell receptor beta chain. Its target antigen remains unknown. Per-base qualities were not stored, and no clone one base away is much larger. TCRbeta CDR3 regions were amplified from genomic DNA by means of the immunoSEQ Assay, a bias-controlled multiplex PCR. Under the source paper's analysis protocol: Within the assay, amplification of reference gene primers was used to estimate how many nucleated cells each sample contained. To quantify the absolute abundance of each unique TCRbeta CDR3 rearrangement, sequence reads were collapsed and filtered. For each sample, productive Simpson clonality was calculated by taking the square root of Simpson's diversity index across productive rearrangements. TCRdb took over this immuneACCESS table, retaining in-frame rearrangements with V and J assigned. Such tables are incomplete; in checked studies, under half of the missing clones stem from an unresolved V gene, and the remainder is unexplained. The V and J calls and clone size were taken over from that table, and D and trimming were inferred from the DNA. This sample gives approximately 30,000 clones in total; around 90% of them show up just once. The ten top clones hold roughly 28% of the sample.

The sample is drawn from a study of blood T cell repertoires in COVID-19 (dated by TCRdb to between 2020 and 2021). Broadly, across the study: Samples covering the acute and convalescent phases of COVID-19 were provided by collaborators in the United States, Italy and Spain. The material from the prospective study consisted of cDNA or gDNA derived from T cells, B-cell-depleted T cells, or PBMCs. The dataset comprised deeply sampled blood TCRbeta repertoires from subjects exposed to, actively infected with, or recovered from COVID-19. The repertoires were released in a freely available public database intended as a resource for research on the immune response to SARS-CoV-2. Samples came from the ongoing ImmuneRACE study (first 160 participants) plus 1,254 subjects from 6 global collaborators. The sample metadata nearly always contained a de-identified subject ID, COVID-19 status, age in years and sex. Where available, HLA class I and class II types were taken from metadata supplied by the sample provider and were not determined by assay-based typing. What the authors observed across the whole study: Clinical and demographic metadata were provided uncurated, with the amount varying by source and participant.

Whole blood was collected in K2EDTA tubes by collaborating institutions according to the institutions' own protocols. For TCRbeta analysis, collaborator samples were shipped as frozen whole blood, as isolated PBMCs, or as DNA extracted from either sample type. The germline V gene sets CDR1 to SGDLS and CDR2 to YYNGEE. The V end gives up 2 bases and the J end 5 bases, leaving 5 bases in the junction not matched to a gene. Spanning cysteine to phenylalanine, the CDR3 consists of 15 amino acids. Solely the CDR3 DNA is kept, with 45 bases framed from the first base. Material: peripheral blood. This clonotype was sampled from a human donor in a cohort sampled during active COVID-19. Recombination linked TRBV9 to TRBJ2-5; TRBD2 fits 11 bases in the junction. The nucleotide sequence reads as follows: TGTGCCAGCAGCGTCGGGACTAGCGGCGGGGAGACCCAGTACTTC. Its product reads: CASSVGTSGGETQYF.